The source of this T cell receptor beta chain is a study of control samples from healthy donors and cancer patients. The V segment lost 5 bases and the J segment 3 bases; nucleotides outside the gene matches: 7. Germline assignment: CDR1 SGHAT and CDR2 FQNNGV. This CDR3 has 15 residues. Using immunoSEQ multiplex PCR, the repertoire was profiled, and TCRdb retains in-frame clones only, with some absent. The sample consists of about 36,000 clones, under 95% of them appearing once. This rearrangement joins TRBV11-2 to TRBJ1-3; 7 bases fit TRBD1. The sample consisted of PBMCs. This clonotype was obtained from a man in his forties with colorectal cancer. DNA for the CDR3: TGTGCCAGCAGCCACGACAGGGCCCGTGGAAACACCATATATTTT. Its protein is CASSHDRARGNTIYF.